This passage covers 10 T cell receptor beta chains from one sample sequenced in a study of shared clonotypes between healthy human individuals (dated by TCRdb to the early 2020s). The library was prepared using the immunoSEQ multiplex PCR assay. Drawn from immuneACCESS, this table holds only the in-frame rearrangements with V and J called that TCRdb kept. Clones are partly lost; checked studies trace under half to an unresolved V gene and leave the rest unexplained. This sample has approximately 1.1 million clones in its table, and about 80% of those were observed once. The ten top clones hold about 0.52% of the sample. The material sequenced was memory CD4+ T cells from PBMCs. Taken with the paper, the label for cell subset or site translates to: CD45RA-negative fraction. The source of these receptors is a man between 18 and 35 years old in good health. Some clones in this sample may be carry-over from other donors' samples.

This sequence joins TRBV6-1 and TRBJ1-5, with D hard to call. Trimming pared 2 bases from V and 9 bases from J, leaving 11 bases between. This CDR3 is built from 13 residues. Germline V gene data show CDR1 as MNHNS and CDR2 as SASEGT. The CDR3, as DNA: TGTGCCAGCAGTGAAAATAACGGGAGGCCCCAGCATTTT. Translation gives CASSENNGRPQHF.

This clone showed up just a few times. CDR3 residues: CASSNRGRGSSGANVLTF. The CDR3 region has the DNA TGTGCCAGCAGCAATAGGGGGCGCGGATCCTCTGGGGCCAACGTCCTGACTTTC. The rearrangement joins TRBV9 to TRBJ2-6; 7 nucleotides line up with TRBD1. The CDR3 runs 18 residues. The ends lost 4 bases at V and 0 bases at J; junction bases unmatched: 10. The germline V gene encodes CDR1 SGDLS and CDR2 YYNGEE.

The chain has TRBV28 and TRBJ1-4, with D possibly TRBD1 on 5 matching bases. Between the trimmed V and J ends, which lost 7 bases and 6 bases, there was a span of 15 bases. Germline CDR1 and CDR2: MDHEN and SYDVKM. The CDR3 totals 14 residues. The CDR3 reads CASTQSRGYEKLFF. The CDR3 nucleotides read TGTGCCAGCACCCAATCGAGGGGCTATGAAAAACTGTTTTTT.

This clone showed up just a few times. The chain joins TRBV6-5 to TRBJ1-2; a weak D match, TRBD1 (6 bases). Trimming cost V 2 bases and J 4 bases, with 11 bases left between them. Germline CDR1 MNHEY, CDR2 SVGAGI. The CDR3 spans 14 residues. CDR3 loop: CASSYLDSSYGYTF. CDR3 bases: TGTGCCAGCAGTTACCTGGACAGCTCCTATGGCTACACCTTC.

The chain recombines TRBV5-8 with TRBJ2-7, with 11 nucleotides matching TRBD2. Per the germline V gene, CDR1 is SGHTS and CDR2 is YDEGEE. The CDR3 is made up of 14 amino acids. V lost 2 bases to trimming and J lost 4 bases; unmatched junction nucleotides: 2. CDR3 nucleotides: TGTGCCAGCAGCTTACTAGCGGGAGCGTACGAGCAGTACTTC. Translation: CASSLLAGAYEQYF.

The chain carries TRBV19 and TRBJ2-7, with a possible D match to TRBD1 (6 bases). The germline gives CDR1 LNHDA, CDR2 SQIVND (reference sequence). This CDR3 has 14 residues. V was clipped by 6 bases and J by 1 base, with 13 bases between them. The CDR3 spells CASSPMTGSYEQYF. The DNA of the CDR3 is TGTGCCAGTAGCCCTATGACAGGTTCCTACGAGCAGTACTTC.

As DNA, the CDR3 is TGTGCCAGCAGTGGAGTGGGGGGGACCCGCAGGTCCTACGAGCAGTACTTC. Residues: CASSGVGGTRRSYEQYF. The chain uses TRBV6-1 and TRBJ2-7; 7 bases align to TRBD2. Germline CDR1 and CDR2: MNHNS and SASEGT. With 4 bases clipped from V and 1 base from J, the junction kept 13 bases outside the gene matches. There are 17 residues in the CDR3.

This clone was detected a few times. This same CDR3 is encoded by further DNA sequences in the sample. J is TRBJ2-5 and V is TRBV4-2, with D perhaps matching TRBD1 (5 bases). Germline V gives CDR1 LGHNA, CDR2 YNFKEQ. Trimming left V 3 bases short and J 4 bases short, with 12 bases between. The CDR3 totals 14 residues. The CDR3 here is CASSQGQGRETQYF. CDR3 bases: TGTGCCAGCAGCCAGGGTCAGGGTAGAGAGACCCAGTACTTC.

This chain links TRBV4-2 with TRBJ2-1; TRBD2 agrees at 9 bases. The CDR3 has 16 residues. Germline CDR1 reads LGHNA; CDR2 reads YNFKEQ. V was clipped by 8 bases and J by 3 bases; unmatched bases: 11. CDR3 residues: CASRPRVAGDYNEQFF. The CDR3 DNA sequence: TGTGCCAGCCGACCGAGGGTAGCGGGAGACTACAATGAGCAGTTCTTC.

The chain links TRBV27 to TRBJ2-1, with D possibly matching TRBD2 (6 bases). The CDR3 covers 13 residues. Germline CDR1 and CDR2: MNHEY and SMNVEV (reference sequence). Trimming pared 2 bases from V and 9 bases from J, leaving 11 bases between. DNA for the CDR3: TGTGCCAGCAGTTTAACCCCCGGGGGTGAGCAGTTCTTC. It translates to CASSLTPGGEQFF.